This T cell receptor (beta chain) emerged from a study of T cell repertoires in cytomegalovirus infection. Study observations and caveats: There were carriers of CMV plus the relevant HLA, and cumulative public TCR beta family frequency identified them.

CDR1 is SGHTA, CDR2 FQGNSA, per germline. The CDR3 spans 18 residues. After removal of 3 bases from V and 1 base from J, the junction contained 10 bases not matched to a gene. TCRdb itself ran the reads through MiXCR, one entry per CDR3 protein. The data show fewer than 300,000 distinct CDR3 sequences, roughly 24% seen once. This clonotype was seen only a few times. Its antigen remains unidentified. The chain carries TRBV7-2 and TRBJ2-1; 9 bases match TRBD2. Input material: PBMCs. The receptor was derived from a human donor in good health (CMV status not recorded). Some clones in this sample may be carry-over from other donors' samples. The CDR3 is CASSLRRGGLISYNEQFF. DNA of the CDR3: TGTGCCAGCAGCTTGCGGCGGGGGGGCTTGATTTCCTACAATGAGCAGTTCTTC. The whole variable domain, remainder taken from reference TRBV7-2 and TRBJ2-1, is GAGVSQSPSNKVTEKGKDVELRCDPISGHTALYWYRQSLGQGLEFLIYFQGNSAPDKSGLPSDRFSAERTGGSVSTLTIQRTQQEDSAVYLCASSLRRGGLISYNEQFFGPGTRLTVL.